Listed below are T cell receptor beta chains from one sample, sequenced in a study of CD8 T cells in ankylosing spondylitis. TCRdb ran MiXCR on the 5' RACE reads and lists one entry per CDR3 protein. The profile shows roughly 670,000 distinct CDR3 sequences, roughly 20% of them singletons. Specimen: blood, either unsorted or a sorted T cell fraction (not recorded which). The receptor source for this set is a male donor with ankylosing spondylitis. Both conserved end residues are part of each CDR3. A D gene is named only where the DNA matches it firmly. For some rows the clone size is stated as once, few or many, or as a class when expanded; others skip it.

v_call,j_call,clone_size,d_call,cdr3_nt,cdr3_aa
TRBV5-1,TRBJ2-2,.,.,TGCGCCAGCAGCTTCCAGGACAGGGGTCTAGCGGGGGTTACCGGGGAGCTGTTTTTT,CASSFQDRGLAGVTGELFF
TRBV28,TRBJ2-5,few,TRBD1,TGTGCCAGCAGTACCGGGACAGGGGCTATGGAGACCCAGTACTTC,CASSTGTGAMETQYF
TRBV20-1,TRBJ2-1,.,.,TGCAGTGCTAGAAGACCTGGGTACAATGAGCAGTTCTTC,CSARRPGYNEQFF
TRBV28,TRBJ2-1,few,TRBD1,TGTGCCAGCAGGCCAACGGGACAGCTCTACAATGAGCAGTTCTTC,CASRPTGQLYNEQFF
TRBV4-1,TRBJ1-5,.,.,TGCGCCAGCAGCCAAGGGGGGGCTCAGCCCCAGCATTTT,CASSQGGAQPQHF
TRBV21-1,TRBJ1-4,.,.,TGTGCCAGCAGCAAAGTCACCAGGGGGCAAGGTGAAAAACTGTTTTTT,CASSKVTRGQGEKLFF
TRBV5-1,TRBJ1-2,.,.,TGCGCCAGCAGCTCCGGGACACTCCACATCTATGGCTACACCTTC,CASSSGTLHIYGYTF
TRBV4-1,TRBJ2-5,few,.,TGCGCCAGCAGCTCACACGAAAACCAAGAGACCCAGTACTTC,CASSSHENQETQYF
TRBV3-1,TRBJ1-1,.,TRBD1,TGTGCCAGCAGCCAAGCCAGGGGGCTCGGCACTGAAGCTTTCTTT,CASSQARGLGTEAFF
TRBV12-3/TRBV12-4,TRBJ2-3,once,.,TGTGCCAGCCTGGGGCAGCTCACAGATACGCAGTATTTT,CASLGQLTDTQYF
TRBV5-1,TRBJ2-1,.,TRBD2,TGCGCCAGCAGCTGGACTAGCGGGCGGGTATGGTTCTTC,CASSWTSGRVWFF
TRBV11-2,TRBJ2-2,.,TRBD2,TGTGCCAGCAGCCCAGGGACTAGCGGGAACACCGGGGAGCTGTTTTTT,CASSPGTSGNTGELFF
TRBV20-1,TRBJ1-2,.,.,TGCAGTGCTAGAGGGAGGGGCGACTATGGCTACACCTTC,CSARGRGDYGYTF
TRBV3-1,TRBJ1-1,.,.,TGTGCCAGCAGCCAAGGTTCAGCCGGGGCTGAAGCTTTCTTT,CASSQGSAGAEAFF
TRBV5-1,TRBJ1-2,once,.,TGCGCCAGCAGCCCGGAACTTTTGGGGACCTATGGCTACACCTTC,CASSPELLGTYGYTF
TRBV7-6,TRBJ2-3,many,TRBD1,TGTGCCAGCAGCTTCGACAGGGGCGGGCGGAAAGATACGCAGTATTTT,CASSFDRGGRKDTQYF
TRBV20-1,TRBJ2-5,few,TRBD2,TGCAGTGCATGGAATAGCGGGGGTGGGTCGGAGACCCAGTACTTC,CSAWNSGGGSETQYF
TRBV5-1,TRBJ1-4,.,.,TGCGCCAGCAGTTTGGACAGTTATAATGAAAAACTGTTTTTT,CASSLDSYNEKLFF
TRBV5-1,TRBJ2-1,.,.,TGCGCCAGCAGCTTGGAAGCACCTGATTACAATGAGCAGTTCTTC,CASSLEAPDYNEQFF
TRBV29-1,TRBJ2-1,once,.,TGCAGCGTTGAATGGGGTGTCAACGAGCAGTTCTTC,CSVEWGVNEQFF
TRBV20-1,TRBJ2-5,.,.,TGCAGTGCTAGCCTCCCTCCGATTGTGGTCCAGTACTTC,CSASLPPIVVQYF
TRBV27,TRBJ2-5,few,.,TGTGCCAGCGGGGCCCTGGGAAGAGAGACCCAGTACTTC,CASGALGRETQYF
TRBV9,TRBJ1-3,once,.,TGTGCCAGCAGCGCGAGAGGGGCCGGAAACACCATATATTTT,CASSARGAGNTIYF
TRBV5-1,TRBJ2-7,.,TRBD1,TGCGCCAGCAGCGCCGGGGACAGGGATACCTACGAGCAGTACTTC,CASSAGDRDTYEQYF
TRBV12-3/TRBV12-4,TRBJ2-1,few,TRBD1,TGTGCCAGCACCTTAGACAGGGGGCCCTACAATGAGCAGTTCTTC,CASTLDRGPYNEQFF
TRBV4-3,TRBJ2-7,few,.,TGCGCCAGCAGCCTCCCCAGTTGGCGGGTATCCCGTTCCCACGAGCAGTACTTC,CASSLPSWRVSRSHEQYF
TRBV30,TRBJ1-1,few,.,TGTGCCTGGAGAGCCGGACTTGAAGCTTTCTTT,CAWRAGLEAFF
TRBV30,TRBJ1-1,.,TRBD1,TGTGCCTGGGGATGGGGGACAGGGTCTGAAGCTTTCTTT,CAWGWGTGSEAFF
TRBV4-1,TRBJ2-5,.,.,TGCGCCAGCAGCCAAGGGGGGTCGCGGGTGGAGACCCAGTACTTC,CASSQGGSRVETQYF
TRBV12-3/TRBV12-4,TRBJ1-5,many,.,TGTGCCAGCAGTTTTATGGGGGGCGGGAGCAATCAGCCCCAGCATTTT,CASSFMGGGSNQPQHF
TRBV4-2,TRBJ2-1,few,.,TGTGCCAGCAGCCAACCCGGTTATTCGGAGAGGGTCGATCGGTCCTACAATGAGCAGTTCTTC,CASSQPGYSERVDRSYNEQFF
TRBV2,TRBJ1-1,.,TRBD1,TGTGCCAGCAGGAACGACAGGGGTGGCACTGAAGCTTTCTTT,CASRNDRGGTEAFF
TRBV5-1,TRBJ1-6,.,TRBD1,TGCGCCAGCAGCACCAGGGGGGGGTCACCCCTCCACTTT,CASSTRGGSPLHF
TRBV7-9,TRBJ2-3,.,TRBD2,TGTGCCAGCAGCTCAGGGCGGGGGGGCACAGATACGCAGTATTTT,CASSSGRGGTDTQYF
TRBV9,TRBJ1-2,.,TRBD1,TGTGCCAGCAGCGGACAGGGGAGAGTGAACTATGGCTACACCTTC,CASSGQGRVNYGYTF
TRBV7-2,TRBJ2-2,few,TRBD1,TGTGCCAGCAGCTCCGGACAGGGTCCCACCGGGGAGCTGTTTTTT,CASSSGQGPTGELFF
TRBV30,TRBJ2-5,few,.,TGTGCCTGGAGTGTATCAGGGCTAGAGACCCAGTACTTC,CAWSVSGLETQYF
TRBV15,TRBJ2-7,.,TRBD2,TGTGCCACCAGCATCGGCGGGGGGACCTACGAGCAGTACTTC,CATSIGGGTYEQYF
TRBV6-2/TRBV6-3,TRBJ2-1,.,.,TGTGCCAGCGCCCTGGGGTCCTACAATGAGCAGTTCTTC,CASALGSYNEQFF
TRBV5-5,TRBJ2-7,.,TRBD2,TGTGCCAGCAGCTGGGGGGGGAGCTCCTACGAGCAGTACTTC,CASSWGGSSYEQYF
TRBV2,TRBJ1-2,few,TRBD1,TGTGCCAGCCCTCACCCCGGGACAGCTAACTATGGCTACACCTTC,CASPHPGTANYGYTF
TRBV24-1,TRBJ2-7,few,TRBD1,TGTGCCACCACCCATCGGGACCGGGACAGACCCTACGAGCAGTACTTC,CATTHRDRDRPYEQYF
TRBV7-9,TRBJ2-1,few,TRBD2,TGTGCCAGCAGGTTCTCGCGGGAGGGGGACAATGAGCAGTTCTTC,CASRFSREGDNEQFF
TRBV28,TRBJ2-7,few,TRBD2,TGTGCCACCATCAGCACTAGCGGATCCTACGAGCAGTACTTC,CATISTSGSYEQYF
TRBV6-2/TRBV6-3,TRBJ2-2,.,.,TGTGCCAGCAGTATTAGCGACACCGGGGAGCTGTTTTTT,CASSISDTGELFF
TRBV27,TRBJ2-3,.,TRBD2,TGTGCCAGCAGCCGTCCTCTAGCGGGAGGAGGAGATACGCAGTATTTT,CASSRPLAGGGDTQYF
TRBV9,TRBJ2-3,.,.,TGTGCCAGCAGCGTAGAGGCTATGGGTACGCAGTATTTT,CASSVEAMGTQYF
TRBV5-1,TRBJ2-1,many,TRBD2,TGCGCCAGCACCTCCGGGGGGTCCTACAATGAGCAGTTCTTC,CASTSGGSYNEQFF
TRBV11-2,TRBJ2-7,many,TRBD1,TGTGCCAGCAGCTCCATTAGGGGGCGGCCAACCTACGAGCAGTACTTC,CASSSIRGRPTYEQYF